The 10 T cell receptor beta chains given below trace back to one sample, sequenced in a study of shared clonotypes between healthy human individuals. Assay: immunoSEQ multiplex PCR; the TCRdb copy retains only in-frame clones and omits some. The repertoire consists of a few hundred thousand clones, with around 81% occurring once and the leading ten covering around 11%. Specimen: PBMCs. The receptors derive from a woman between 40 and 50 years old in good health. Some clones in this sample may be carry-over from other donors' samples.

CDR3 protein: CASSLNGRGHQPQHF. CDR3 coding DNA: TGTGCCAGCAGTTTAAATGGGAGGGGACATCAGCCCCAGCATTTT. The J gene is TRBJ1-5, the V gene TRBV27, with a tentative D call TRBD1 (5 bases). The CDR3 contains 15 residues. Trimming stripped 2 bases from V and 5 bases from J, with 13 bases between. From germline, CDR1 is MNHEY and CDR2 SMNVEV (reference sequence).

In DNA, the CDR3 is TGTGCCAGCAGTGAGAGGAGGGCAGGGGCCACGGAGACCCAGTACTTC. The encoded protein is CASSERRAGATETQYF. J is TRBJ2-5 and V is TRBV2; the D gene could be TRBD1 or TRBD2 (6 bases each). V dropped 3 bases and J dropped 5 bases, with 19 bases sitting between them. The CDR3 loop spans 16 amino acids. CDR1 SNHLY and CDR2 FYNNEI come from the germline V gene.

This clone was observed once. The chain uses TRBV4-2 and TRBJ1-4; possible D gene TRBD1, 5 bases. The ends were cut back, 5 bases at V and 7 bases at J, with 17 bases in the middle. Germline loops: CDR1 LGHNA, CDR2 YNFKEQ. CDR3 length: 15 amino acids. CDR3 bases: TGTGCCAGCAGCTCGAACCAGGGCGTTGGTGAAAAACTGTTTTTT. This gives the protein CASSSNQGVGEKLFF.

This clone was observed a handful of times. The chain has TRBV7-9 and TRBJ2-7; 10 bases fit TRBD2. With 1 base clipped from V and 3 bases from J, the junction kept 12 bases outside the gene matches. This CDR3 has 18 residues. CDR1 and CDR2 from the germline V gene are SEHNR and FQNEAQ (reference sequence). The CDR3 coding sequence is TGTGCCAGCAGCTTAGGTCTAGCGGGAGTTGGGGTGAGCTACGAGCAGTACTTC. The encoded protein is CASSLGLAGVGVSYEQYF. Combining the CDR3 with reference TRBV7-9 and TRBJ2-7 gives the whole variable domain DTGVSQNPRHKITKRGQNVTFRCDPISEHNRLYWYRQTLGQGPEFLTYFQNEAQLEKSRLLSDRFSAERPKGSFSTLEIQRTEQGDSAMYLCASSLGLAGVGVSYEQYFGPGTRLTVT.

The chain couples TRBV19 to TRBJ2-3, with 13 positions matching TRBD2. J lost 8 bases, V lost 5 bases, and 7 bases had no gene match. The CDR3 is made up of 15 amino acids. Looked up from germline, CDR1 is LNHDA and CDR2 is SQIVND (reference sequence). The CDR3 DNA follows: TGTGCCAGTAGTCGGACTAGCGGGAGAGGGGCTACGCAGTATTTT. It translates to CASSRTSGRGATQYF.

This chain uses TRBV6-6 with TRBJ2-5; 7 bases line up with TRBD1. V was clipped by 4 bases and J by 1 base; unmatched bases: 3. CDR3 length equals 14 residues. The germline CDR1 and CDR2 sequences are MNHNY and SVGAGI (reference sequence). The CDR3 DNA is TGTGCCAGCAGTTCCCACAGGGGCCAAGAGACCCAGTACTTC. This translates into CASSSHRGQETQYF.

The rearrangement joins TRBV4-3 to TRBJ2-3; D unclear. With 1 base removed from V and 5 bases from J, the gap between germline ends came to 7 bases. The CDR3 runs 13 residues. Germline V CDR1 and CDR2: LGHNA, YSLEER. In DNA form, the CDR3 reads TGCGCCAGCAGCCAAGCCCCGGGAGATACGCAGTATTTT. This translates into CASSQAPGDTQYF.

CDR3 amino acids: CASSLTGSSYNSPLHF. CDR3 nucleotides: TGTGCCAGCAGCTTAACGGGGAGCTCCTATAATTCACCCCTCCACTTT. V is TRBV11-2 and J is TRBJ1-6; no reliable D call. This CDR3 has 16 amino acids. V was pared by 2 bases and J by 0 bases, with 8 bases between. The germline V gene encodes CDR1 SGHAT and CDR2 FQNNGV. Using reference TRBV11-2 and TRBJ1-6 for the parts outside the CDR3, the full variable domain is EAGVAQSPRYKIIEKRQSVAFWCNPISGHATLYWYQQILGQGPKLLIQFQNNGVVDDSQLPKDRFSAERLKGVDSTLKIQPAKLEDSAVYLCASSLTGSSYNSPLHFGNGTRLTVT.

This sequence joins TRBV5-8 and TRBJ1-1, with a weak D call TRBD1 (6 bases). Between the trimmed V and J ends, which lost 4 bases and 1 base, there was a span of 11 bases. The CDR3 is made up of 14 amino acids. CDR1 is SGHTS, CDR2 YDEGEE, per germline. For the CDR3, the DNA is TGTGCCAGCAGCACCGGACAGCCGAACACTGAAGCTTTCTTT. It yields the protein CASSTGQPNTEAFF.

V and J are TRBV2 and TRBJ1-1; no clear D. Germline-derived CDR1 and CDR2 are SNHLY and FYNNEI. The CDR3 contains 13 residues. Trimming pared 3 bases from V and 4 bases from J, leaving 9 bases between. The CDR3 DNA is TGTGCCAGCAGTGATCCAGGAAGCACTGAAGCTTTCTTT. Its translation is CASSDPGSTEAFF.